This passage covers 9 T cell receptor beta chains from one sample sequenced in a study of blood T cells in healthy people across ages. Sample-barcoded 5' priming and a J-beta primer mix drove a second PCR of about 6 to 12 cycles. TCRdb called the 5' RACE reads again in MiXCR, with one record for every CDR3 protein. The sample records approximately 2,000,000 distinct CDR3 sequences, about two fifths being singletons. The sequenced sample consisted of blood. All receptors come from a human donor in good health.

This clonotype has just a few counts. This chain connects TRBV12-3 or TRBV12-4 to TRBJ2-4; D is perhaps TRBD2 (5 bases). V gave up 6 bases and J gave up 13 bases, with 16 bases separating them. The CDR3 loop spans 12 amino acids. The DNA for the CDR3 is TGTGCCAGCAGCTCGGGATGGAAAGAGCAGTACTTC. Translating it yields CASSSGWKEQYF.

This clonotype was picked up many times. The V gene is TRBV6-1, the J gene TRBJ2-1, with a possible D match to TRBD1 (7 bases). CDR3 length: 12 amino acids. The germline CDR1 and CDR2 sequences are MNHNS and SASEGT. Deletions cut 6 bases from V and 14 bases from J, with 17 bases between. The CDR3 bases are TGTGCCAGCAGGAACGTCAGGGGGGAAGAGTTCTTC. As protein: CASRNVRGEEFF.

Only one count was recorded for this clonotype. The V gene is TRBV6-2 or TRBV6-3, the J gene TRBJ2-1; the D gene is possibly TRBD1 (5 bases). The V gene's germline CDR1 is MNHEY and CDR2 SVGEGT. V dropped 4 bases and J dropped 2 bases, with 9 bases sitting between them. The CDR3 contains 14 residues. CDR3 nucleotide sequence: TGTGCCAGCAGTTTCAGGGTCACCTACAATGAGCAGTTCTTC. Its protein product is CASSFRVTYNEQFF.

The chain has TRBV5-1 and TRBJ2-1; no clear D gene. The CDR3 length is 14 residues. CDR1 SGHRS and CDR2 YFSETQ come from the germline V gene. Deletions cut 1 base from V and 4 bases from J, with 9 bases between. CDR3 nucleotides: TGCGCCAGCAGCTTGCGGCAGGCGTACAATGAGCAGTTCTTC. Translation: CASSLRQAYNEQFF.

This chain links TRBV4-3 with TRBJ2-5; D might be TRBD2 (6 bases). The better agreement between TRBJ2-7 and the DNA end casts doubt on the J call. Per the germline V gene, CDR1 is LGHNA and CDR2 is YSLEER. The CDR3 runs to 16 residues. The CDR3 sequence is CASSQDFAGNTYEQYF. CDR3 DNA: TGCGCCAGCAGCCAAGATTTTGCGGGGAACACCTACGAGCAGTACTTC.

The table lists this clonotype with many counts. The rearrangement joins TRBV12-3 or TRBV12-4 to TRBJ2-1, with 7 bases that match TRBD2. J lost 2 bases, V lost 3 bases, and 4 bases had no gene match. CDR3 length: 15 amino acids. The CDR3 nucleotides read TGTGCCAGCAGTTTTGCCAGCGGGGCCTACAATGAGCAGTTCTTC. Translation gives CASSFASGAYNEQFF.

The CDR3 spells CASSPGQGRGNEKLFF. CDR3 bases: TGCGCCAGCAGCCCTGGACAGGGGAGGGGGAATGAAAAACTGTTTTTT. The chain recombines TRBV4-3 with TRBJ1-4, with 9 bases identical to TRBD1. J was trimmed by 5 bases and V by 4 bases; bases with no gene match: 8. The CDR3 totals 16 residues. Germline CDR1 LGHNA, CDR2 YSLEER.

This sequence joins TRBV28 and TRBJ2-7, with unresolved D. The CDR3 loop spans 13 amino acids. The V end lost 2 bases, the J end lost 3 bases, and 8 bases lay between the germline ends. The germline V gene has CDR1 MDHEN and CDR2 SYDVKM. CDR3 loop: CASSLADHYEQYF. The CDR3 bases are TGTGCCAGCAGTTTAGCGGACCACTACGAGCAGTACTTC.

This rearrangement joins TRBV5-1 to TRBJ2-7; 8 bases are shared with TRBD1. The length of the CDR3 is 15 residues. V lost 3 bases to trimming and J lost 6 bases; unmatched junction nucleotides: 11. Germline CDR1 reads SGHRS; CDR2 reads YFSETQ. Here the CDR3 reads CASSSQGADLGEQYF. The CDR3, as DNA: TGCGCCAGCAGCTCCCAGGGGGCGGATCTCGGCGAGCAGTACTTC.